This TCR beta chain was identified during a study of T cells in narcolepsy. In the case of this clone: Antigen: not known.

Study-level findings and limits: In some patient and control memory CD4+ samples, autoreactive clones were absent. Autoreactive HCRT-specific and TRIB2-specific clonotypes were marked in same-patient CSF-versus-blood CD4+ comparisons. Reportedly, autoreactive clonotypes were serially detected in patients' blood but not controls'.

Trimming took off 0 bases at V and 4 bases at J, with 9 bases between the two ends. The germline gives CDR1 LNHNV, CDR2 YYDKDF (reference sequence). The CDR3 covers 14 residues. The assay was immunoSEQ multiplex PCR, and TCRdb's table has in-frame clones only and misses some. Of roughly 30,000 clones listed, 79% are singletons. The sequenced sample consisted of memory (CD45RA-) CD4+ T cells from blood. The sequence derives from a human donor in good health. The rearrangement links TRBV15 to TRBJ1-1; a possible D gene is TRBD1 (6 bases). The CDR3 spells CATSRELQGTEAFF. CDR3 bases: TGTGCCACCAGCAGAGAGTTACAGGGCACTGAAGCTTTCTTT.